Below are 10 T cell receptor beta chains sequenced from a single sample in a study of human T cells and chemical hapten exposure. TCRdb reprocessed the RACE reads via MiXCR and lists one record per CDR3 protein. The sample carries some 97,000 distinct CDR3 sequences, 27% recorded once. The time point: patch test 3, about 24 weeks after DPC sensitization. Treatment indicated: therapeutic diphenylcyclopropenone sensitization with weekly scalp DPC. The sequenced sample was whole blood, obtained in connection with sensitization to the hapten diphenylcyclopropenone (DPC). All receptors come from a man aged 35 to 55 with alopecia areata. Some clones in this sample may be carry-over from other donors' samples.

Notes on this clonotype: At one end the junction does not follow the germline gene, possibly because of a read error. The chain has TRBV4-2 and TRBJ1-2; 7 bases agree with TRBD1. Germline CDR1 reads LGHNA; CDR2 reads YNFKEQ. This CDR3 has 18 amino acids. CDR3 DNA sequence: TGTGCCAGCAGCCAAGATCCGAAGTTCGGGGACAGCAACTATGGCGACACCTTC. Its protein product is CASSQDPKFGDSNYGDTF.

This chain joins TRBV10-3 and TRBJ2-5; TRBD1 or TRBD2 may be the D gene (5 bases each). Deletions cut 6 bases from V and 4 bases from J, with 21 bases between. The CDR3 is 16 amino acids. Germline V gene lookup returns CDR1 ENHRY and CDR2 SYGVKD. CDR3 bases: TGTGCCATCAGCCCGAGGGTCAGGGAAAGAGGAGAGACCCAGTACTTC. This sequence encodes CAISPRVRERGETQYF.

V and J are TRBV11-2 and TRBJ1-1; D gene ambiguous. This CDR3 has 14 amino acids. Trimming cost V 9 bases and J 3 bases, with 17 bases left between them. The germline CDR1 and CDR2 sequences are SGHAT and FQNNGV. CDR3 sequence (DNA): TGTGCCAGTAAAAACGTCCATGGCGACACTGAAGCTTTCTTT. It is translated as CASKNVHGDTEAFF.

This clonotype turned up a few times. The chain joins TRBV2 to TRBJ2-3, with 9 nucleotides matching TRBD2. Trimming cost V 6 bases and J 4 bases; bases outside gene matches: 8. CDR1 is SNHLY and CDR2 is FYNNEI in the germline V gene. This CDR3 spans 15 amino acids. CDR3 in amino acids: CASSVSGSVSDTQYF. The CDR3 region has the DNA TGTGCCAGCAGCGTTAGCGGGAGTGTGTCAGATACGCAGTATTTT.

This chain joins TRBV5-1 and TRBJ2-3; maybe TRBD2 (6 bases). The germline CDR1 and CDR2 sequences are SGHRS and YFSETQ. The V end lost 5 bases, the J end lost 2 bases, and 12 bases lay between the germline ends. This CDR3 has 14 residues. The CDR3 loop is CASRRGEPTDTQYF. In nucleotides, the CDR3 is TGCGCCAGCAGGCGGGGAGAGCCCACAGATACGCAGTATTTT.

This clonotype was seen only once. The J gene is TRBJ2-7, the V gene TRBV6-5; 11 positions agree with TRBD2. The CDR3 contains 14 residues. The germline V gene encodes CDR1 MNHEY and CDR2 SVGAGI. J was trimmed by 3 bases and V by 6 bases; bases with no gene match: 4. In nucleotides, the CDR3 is TGTGCCAGCAGGTCCGGGACTAGCGGCTACGAGCAGTACTTC. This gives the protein CASRSGTSGYEQYF.

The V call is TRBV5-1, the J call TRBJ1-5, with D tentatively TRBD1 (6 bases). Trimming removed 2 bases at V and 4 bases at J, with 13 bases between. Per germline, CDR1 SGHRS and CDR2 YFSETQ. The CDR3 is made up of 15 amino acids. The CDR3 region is CASSLTGSLNQPQHF. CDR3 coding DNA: TGCGCCAGCAGCTTAACAGGGTCACTGAATCAGCCCCAGCATTTT.

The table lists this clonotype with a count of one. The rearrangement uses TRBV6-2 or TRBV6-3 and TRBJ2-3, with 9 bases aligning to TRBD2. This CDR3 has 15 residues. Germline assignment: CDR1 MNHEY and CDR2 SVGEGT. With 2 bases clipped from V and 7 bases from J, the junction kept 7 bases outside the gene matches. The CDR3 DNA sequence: TGTGCCAGCAGTTACGAGTCTAGCGGGGCGAATACGCAGTATTTT. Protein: CASSYESSGANTQYF.

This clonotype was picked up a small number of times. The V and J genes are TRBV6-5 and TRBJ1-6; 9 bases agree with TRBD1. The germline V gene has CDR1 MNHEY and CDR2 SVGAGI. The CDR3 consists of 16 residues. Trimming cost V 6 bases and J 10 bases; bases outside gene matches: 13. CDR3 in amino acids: CASRPLTGQGKSPLHF. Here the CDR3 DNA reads TGTGCCAGCAGGCCCCTTACGGGACAGGGCAAATCACCCCTCCACTTT.

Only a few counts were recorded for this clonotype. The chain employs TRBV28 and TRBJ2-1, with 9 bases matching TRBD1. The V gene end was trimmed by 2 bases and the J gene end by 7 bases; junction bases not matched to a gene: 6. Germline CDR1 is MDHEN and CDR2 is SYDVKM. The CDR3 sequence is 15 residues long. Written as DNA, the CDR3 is TGTGCCAGCAGTTTACGTAGGACAGGGGTGAATGAGCAGTTCTTC. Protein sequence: CASSLRRTGVNEQFF.